Each of the 4 T cell receptor beta chains below was sequenced from the same sample in a study of tumor-infiltrating lymphocytes in primary liver carcinoma. The input was 450 to 500 ng total RNA; TCR beta cDNA was made from it with a constant-region primer. Slightly modified ARM-PCR served as the procedure for the TCR beta libraries. These libraries came from three rounds of nested multiplex PCR. PCR rounds one and two used TRBV1-TRBV30 forward primers with a C-beta reverse primer for around 10 cycles each. TCRdb analysed the multiplex PCR reads with MiXCR anew, one entry per CDR3 protein. The sample has over 100,000 distinct CDR3 sequences, around 70% seen once. Co-extracting RNA and DNA was done with 20-30 mg of unsorted bulk tissue as input. Material for sequencing was tumor-adjacent normal liver tissue. The source is a woman aged 55-75 years with primary liver carcinoma and hepatitis B virus infection.

This clonotype appeared many times. This sequence joins TRBV12-3 or TRBV12-4 and TRBJ2-3; D is possibly TRBD2 (5 bases). The CDR3 contains 14 residues. With 0 bases removed from V and 9 bases from J, the gap between germline ends came to 13 bases. The CDR3 bases are TGTGCCAGCAGTTTAGCGAGGAGGTTGAGGACGCAGTATTTT. Protein product: CASSLARRLRTQYF.

As to this clonotype: Since no conserved phenylalanine or tryptophan closes the CDR3, a read error is the likely cause. This chain uses TRBV10-3 with TRBJ2-7; no firm D call. This CDR3 region has 14 residues. The ends were cut back, 2 bases at V and 1 base at J, with 9 bases in the middle. CDR1 ENHRY and CDR2 SYGVKD come from the germline V gene. The CDR3 DNA reads as TGTGCCATCAGTGAGATACAGCAGTCCTACGAGCAGTACATC. As protein: CAISEIQQSYEQYI.

With regard to this clonotype: At one of its ends the junction is not consistent with the germline gene, which may arise from a read error. The rearrangement links TRBV12-5 to TRBJ2-3; TRBD2 agrees at 11 bases. This CDR3 is 16 amino acids long. Germline loops: CDR1 LGHNT, CDR2 FRNRAP. The CDR3 DNA reads TGTGCTAGTGGTGGCGGGACTAGCGGTAGCATAGATACGCAGTATTTT. Its translation is CASGGGTSGSIDTQYF.

The CDR3, as DNA: TGTGCCAGCAGCACCCGGGACAACGGAAACACCATATATTTT. It yields the protein CASSTRDNGNTIYF. The rearrangement joins TRBV6-6 to TRBJ1-3, with D possibly matching TRBD1 (6 bases). Germline V CDR1 and CDR2: MNHNY, SVGAGI (reference sequence). The V and J ends lost 6 bases and 4 bases respectively, with 13 bases between them. The CDR3 spans 14 residues.